The entry that follows covers one TCR beta chain sequence. Its target is unknown. TCRdb reprocessed the RT-PCR reads with MiXCR, giving one entry per CDR3 protein. The sample has over 750,000 distinct CDR3 sequences, around 21% seen once. This sample was included in a study of response to subunit inactivated influenza vaccine. In germline, CDR1 is LGHNA, CDR2 YNFKEQ. CDR3 size: 14 residues. Trimming left V 0 bases short and J 6 bases short, with 8 bases between. General observations from the study: Authors proposed each seasonal influenza vaccination draws in few new T cells.

The sequence derives from a man over 45 who received an inactivated influenza vaccine. The sample in question was PBMCs from blood, obtained roughly 5 days after vaccination. The rearrangement uses TRBV4-2 and TRBJ2-2, with D possibly TRBD2 on 6 matching bases. CDR3 DNA: TGTGCCAGCAGCCAAGAGAGGAGGGCCGGGGAGCTGTTTTTT. Its protein product is CASSQERRAGELFF.